A single sample is the source of the 17 T cell receptor beta chains below, sequenced in a study of T-cell reconstitution after alpha-beta-depleted transplantation in children. Unique molecular identifiers were incorporated when the TCRbeta library was constructed. TCRdb re-analysed the PCR reads in MiXCR, keeping a single row per CDR3 protein. The sample holds about 230,000 distinct CDR3 sequences, roughly 10% seen once. This specimen consisted of PBMCs from the stem cell graft donor, obtained from the stem cell graft. Every receptor here comes from a human donor who donated a stem cell graft to a child with acute lymphoblastic leukemia.

The chain recombines TRBV20-1 with TRBJ1-2; D is perhaps TRBD1 (6 bases). This CDR3 spans 13 amino acids. Trimming removed 6 bases from V and 2 bases from J, with 13 bases in between. Germline V gene data show CDR1 as DFQATT and CDR2 as SNEGSKA (reference sequence). CDR3 DNA: TGCAGTGCCCCGAACAGGGTGAACTATGGCTACACCTTC. Translating gives CSAPNRVNYGYTF.

This clonotype was seen a handful of times. The V and J genes are TRBV6-5 and TRBJ1-2; D not resolved. The V and J ends lost 6 bases and 4 bases respectively, with 9 bases between them. The CDR3 is 12 residues long. From germline, CDR1 is MNHEY and CDR2 SVGAGI. CDR3 sequence (DNA): TGTGCCAGCAGCCCCGACCCCTATGGCTACACCTTC. Residues: CASSPDPYGYTF.

In its sample, this clonotype was seen many times. This chain links TRBV29-1 with TRBJ2-5, with TRBD1 identical over 9 bases. The CDR3 totals 15 residues. The trim removed 3 bases at V and 5 bases at J, leaving 10 bases unmatched. The germline V gene encodes CDR1 SQVTM and CDR2 ANQGSEA. DNA of the CDR3: TGCAGCGTTGATCAGGGACAGGGTTTTGGTGAGACCCAGTACTTC. It translates to CSVDQGQGFGETQYF.

The chain has TRBV12-3 or TRBV12-4 and TRBJ2-5; D not resolved. Trimming pared 7 bases from V and 5 bases from J, leaving 20 bases between. CDR3 length: 15 residues. The CDR3 here is CASNSDRAPPETQYF. CDR3 nucleotides: TGTGCCAGCAACTCAGACCGGGCCCCACCGGAGACCCAGTACTTC.

This clonotype was counted many times. This chain joins TRBV6-5 and TRBJ2-7; tentatively, D is TRBD2 (5 bases). This CDR3 spans 14 amino acids. Germline CDR1 MNHEY, CDR2 SVGAGI. V lost 4 bases, J lost 5 bases, and 15 bases lay in between. The CDR3 sequence is CASSFTGVAHEQYF. The DNA of the CDR3 is TGTGCCAGCAGTTTCACCGGGGTAGCCCACGAGCAGTACTTC.

As to this clonotype: A much larger clone sits a single nucleotide away, making a read error possible. The chain carries TRBV3-1 and TRBJ1-5; D unclear. Trimming left V 1 base short and J 6 bases short, with 4 bases between. This CDR3 is built from 12 residues. CDR1 and CDR2 from the germline V gene are LGHDT and YNNKEL (reference sequence). CDR3 region: CASSQGIQPQHF. The CDR3 DNA reads as TGTGCCAGCAGCCAAGGGATTCAGCCCCAGCATTTT.

This clonotype was observed many times. CDR3: CASSVTGNEDSPLHF. The CDR3 DNA reads as TGTGCCAGCAGCGTTACAGGGAACGAGGATTCACCCCTCCACTTT. This chain joins TRBV9 and TRBJ1-6; TRBD1 is a possible D gene (6 bases). There are 15 residues in the CDR3. Trimming stripped 2 bases from V and 8 bases from J, with 14 bases between. Germline-derived CDR1 and CDR2 are SGDLS and YYNGEE.

This clonotype was counted ten times or more. The chain joins TRBV10-3 to TRBJ1-1; D is undetermined. The germline CDR1 and CDR2 sequences are ENHRY and SYGVKD. Trimming took 4 bases from V and 2 from J, leaving 8 bases between them. There are 13 residues in the CDR3. The CDR3 sequence is CAISVEINTEAFF. In DNA, the CDR3 is TGTGCCATCAGTGTGGAAATCAACACTGAAGCTTTCTTT.

V and J are TRBV5-6 and TRBJ2-1, with D possibly TRBD2 on 7 matching bases. V was cut by 6 bases and J by 8 bases, with 21 bases left in between. The CDR3 runs to 15 residues. CDR1 and CDR2 (germline): SGHDT, YYEEEE. The CDR3 spells CASTMKGGPLDEQFF. The CDR3 coding sequence is TGTGCCAGCACCATGAAGGGGGGGCCCCTCGATGAGCAGTTCTTC.

A single count supports this clonotype. The chain couples TRBV30 to TRBJ2-7; TRBD1 is a possible D gene (7 bases). The CDR3 is made up of 13 amino acids. The V end lost 5 bases, the J end lost 4 bases, and 15 bases lay between the germline ends. Germline V lookup: CDR1 GTSNPN, CDR2 SVGIG (reference sequence). For the CDR3, the DNA is TGTGCCTGGGGCTTACAGGGGAGGTACGAGCAGTACGTC. Translating it yields CAWGLQGRYEQYV.

The sample holds a few counts of this clonotype. This sequence may be a read error, since a much larger clone differs from it by one base. The chain combines TRBV20-1 with TRBJ2-2, with a tentative D call TRBD1 (7 bases). CDR1 is DFQATT and CDR2 is SNEGSKA in the germline V gene (reference sequence). CDR3 length: 15 residues. CDR3 protein: CCARDREWEAGELFF. The CDR3 DNA reads as TGCTGTGCTCGAGACAGGGAGTGGGAGGCCGGGGAGCTGTTTTTT.

This clonotype was seen ten or more times. V and J are TRBV5-1 and TRBJ2-2, with D maybe TRBD1 (6 bases). Germline V gene lookup returns CDR1 SGHRS and CDR2 YFSETQ. The CDR3 loop spans 15 amino acids. V was pared by 2 bases and J by 5 bases, with 13 bases between. The CDR3 DNA sequence: TGCGCCAGCAGCTTAGGGGGAGTTTCAACCGGGGAGCTGTTTTTT. As protein: CASSLGGVSTGELFF.

This clonotype showed up many times. The V gene is TRBV6-6, the J gene TRBJ2-5; D is uncertain. The CDR3 extends over 11 amino acids. The ends were cut back, 3 bases at V and 3 bases at J, with 2 bases in the middle. In germline, CDR1 is MNHNY, CDR2 SVGAGI (reference sequence). The CDR3 sequence is CASSYEETQYF. As DNA, the CDR3 is TGTGCCAGCAGTTATGAAGAGACCCAGTACTTC.

V gene TRBV12-3 or TRBV12-4 combines with J gene TRBJ1-2; D not certain. The V and J ends lost 5 bases and 2 bases respectively, with 9 bases between them. This CDR3 contains 13 residues. The CDR3 DNA reads as TGTGCCAGCAGTCCCAGTGAGAACTATGGCTACACCTTC. It yields the protein CASSPSENYGYTF.

This clonotype was found a few times. The CDR3 DNA reads as TGCGCCAGCAGCTTGGGGCAAAACATTCAGTACTTC. Translation gives CASSLGQNIQYF. The rearrangement links TRBV5-1 to TRBJ2-4; D not resolved. Germline CDR1 and CDR2: SGHRS and YFSETQ. V was clipped by 0 bases and J by 5 bases, with 3 bases between them. The CDR3 runs to 12 residues.

The V call is TRBV29-1, the J call TRBJ2-3; D not resolved. The germline CDR1 and CDR2 sequences are SQVTM and ANQGSEA. This CDR3 is 15 amino acids long. Trimming cost V 4 bases and J 2 bases, with 16 bases left between them. CDR3 in amino acids: CSVALYSRSTDTQYF. The CDR3 DNA follows: TGCAGCGTTGCTCTCTACAGTCGGTCCACAGATACGCAGTATTTT.

DNA for the CDR3: TGTGCCAGCAGTTTAATGCAGCACTATGGCTACACCTTC. Its translation: CASSLMQHYGYTF. V usage is TRBV28 and J usage is TRBJ1-2, with D uncertain. CDR3 length equals 13 residues. Germline CDR1 MDHEN, CDR2 SYDVKM. Trimming took off 2 bases at V and 3 bases at J, with 7 bases between the two ends.